This TCR beta chain was recorded in a study of identifying expanded T cells in peripheral blood. Findings and limits, study-wide: Variance in clone template counts between roughly 2-week samples significantly increased with total template count across all healthy donors. About 1.2 clones differed between technical replicates, versus about 16 and 19 over time.

As to this clone: Antigen: not known.

With V trimmed by 4 bases and J by 4 bases, 7 bases remained unmatched. Germline CDR1 reads SGHNT; CDR2 reads YYREEE (reference sequence). The CDR3 runs to 15 residues. No infections or other immune events were documented during collection. The method was immunoSEQ multiplex PCR; TCRdb's version includes in-frame clones alone and lacks a portion of them. The sample has roughly 63,000 clones, about four fifths seen once. This TCR was sampled from a person aged 18 to 70 in good health. The specimen sequenced was blood. This chain joins TRBV5-4 and TRBJ1-3, with 8 bases matching TRBD1. CDR3 amino acids: CASSLRTGYGNTIYF. In DNA form, the CDR3 reads TGTGCCAGCAGCCTCAGGACAGGGTACGGAAACACCATATATTTT.